The T cell receptor beta chain described here comes from a study of identical twins. This CDR3 spans 15 amino acids. The germline gives CDR1 MNHEY, CDR2 SMNVEV (reference sequence). V was trimmed by 6 bases and J by 4 bases, leaving 18 bases between them. Addition of a universal primer site occurred through template switching, and cDNA carried unique molecular identifiers. TCRdb redid the calling of the 5' RACE reads with MiXCR, one entry per CDR3 protein. The sample comprises about 570,000 distinct CDR3 sequences, over 8.5% of which are singletons, and roughly 3% rests with the top ten. There are many counts of this clonotype. These data were also reused for a study on yellow fever vaccine responses in identical twins.

The chain links TRBV27 to TRBJ1-2; TRBD1 is a possible D gene (6 bases). The clonotype originates from a woman under 30 in good health. Sequencing was done on a sample of PBMCs. CDR3 nucleotides: TGTGCCAGCAGGCCTGAAATGGGGGGCAGCTATGGCTACACCTTC. This codes for CASRPEMGGSYGYTF.